The 4 T cell receptor beta chains below were found in one sample sequenced in a study of cytomegalovirus exposure and HLA in healthy donors. This PCR relied on a set of 60 Vbeta primers and 13 Jbeta primers. Produced via immunoSEQ multiplex PCR; TCRdb's table is partial and in-frame only. The table has some 120,000 clones, 82% seen once. Source material: PBMCs. The receptors here all came from a male donor in good health and CMV-seropositive.

The J gene is TRBJ2-1, the V gene TRBV9, with 11 bases aligning to TRBD2. From germline, CDR1 is SGDLS and CDR2 YYNGEE. V trimming: 0 bases; J trimming: 6 bases; junction bases outside the gene matches: 2. The CDR3 is 15 residues long. The CDR3 nucleotides read TGTGCCAGCAGCGTAGAACTAGCGGGAGTCAATGAGCAGTTCTTC. This translates into CASSVELAGVNEQFF.

The chain recombines TRBV19 with TRBJ2-3, with a weak D call TRBD1 (6 bases). This CDR3 is 13 amino acids long. CDR1 and CDR2 from the germline V gene are LNHDA and SQIVND (reference sequence). Trimming removed 7 bases at V and 6 bases at J, with 14 bases between. DNA of the CDR3: TGTGCCAGTAACAGGGCAGGGTCGGATACGCAGTATTTT. This codes for CASNRAGSDTQYF. Combining the CDR3 with reference TRBV19 and TRBJ2-3 gives the whole variable domain DGGITQSPKYLFRKEGQNVTLSCEQNLNHDAMYWYRQDPGQGLRLIYYSQIVNDFQKGDIAEGYSVSREKKESFPLTVTSAQKNPTAFYLCASNRAGSDTQYFGPGTRLTVL.

The chain links TRBV29-1 to TRBJ2-2; 12 nucleotides align to TRBD2. The CDR3 is 16 residues long. Germline-derived CDR1 and CDR2 are SQVTM and ANQGSEA. The trim removed 3 bases at V and 6 bases at J, leaving 8 bases unmatched. CDR3 coding DNA: TGCAGCGTTGAGGCCGGACTAGCGGGAAGTCCCGGGGAGCTGTTTTTT. Translated, it gives CSVEAGLAGSPGELFF.

The V gene is TRBV4-3, the J gene TRBJ2-3, with D perhaps matching TRBD2 (6 bases). V was clipped by 4 bases and J by 1 base, with 15 bases between them. The CDR3 is made up of 16 amino acids. Germline loops: CDR1 LGHNA, CDR2 YSLEER. CDR3 in amino acids: CASSPVGGWGTDTQYF. In DNA form, the CDR3 reads TGCGCCAGCAGCCCCGTCGGGGGTTGGGGCACAGATACGCAGTATTTT.